Reported below is one T cell receptor beta chain. Its target is not known. This specimen belongs to a study of T-cell reconstitution after alpha-beta-depleted transplantation in children. Whole-study results and caveats: T-cell counts and diversity at one year post-transplant came mainly from newly produced T cells.

Per the germline V gene, CDR1 is MGHRA and CDR2 is YSYEKL. V trimming: 4 bases; J trimming: 4 bases; junction bases outside the gene matches: 6. This CDR3 spans 16 amino acids. Construction of the TCRbeta library involved unique molecular identifiers. TCRdb called the PCR reads again in MiXCR, with one record for every CDR3 protein. The sample consists of about 980,000 distinct CDR3 sequences, 25% to 30% of them appearing once. The gene calls are TRBV4-1 and TRBJ2-3, with TRBD2 identical over 12 bases. This clonotype was obtained from a boy less than two years old who had a stem cell transplant for SCID, so the T cells may come from the graft donor. The sequences come from PBMCs, mostly from graft donor cells, collected 360 days after TCRalphabeta/CD19-depleted stem cell transplant. In DNA, the CDR3 is TGCGCCAGCAGCCTTACTAGCGGGGGGACTTCAGATACGCAGTATTTT. Encoded protein: CASSLTSGGTSDTQYF.